These T cell receptor beta chains were read from a single sample in a study of a mutant IDH1 vaccine in newly diagnosed glioma. Generated by immunoSEQ multiplex PCR, the TCRdb table keeps only in-frame clones and is missing some. The repertoire consists of just under 70,000 clones, with less than 90% occurring once and the leading ten covering less than 15%. These TCRs are of unknown antigen specificity. Sample: PBMCs, taken from a glioma patient whose treatment included an IDH1 peptide vaccine. The source is a man between 18 and 29 years old with glioma. Both conserved end residues are part of each CDR3. The D gene is left open where the match is weak. Clone size is given for some rows only: seen once, a few or many times, or a class if the clone is expanded.

J: TRBJ1-5; D: TRBD1; V: TRBV4-1; size: few; DNA: TGCGCCAGCAGCCATTTCGACAGGGGAAGCAATCAGCCCCAGCATTTT; CDR3: CASSHFDRGSNQPQHF
J: TRBJ1-2; D: NA; V: TRBV6-1; size: NA; DNA: TGTGCCAGCGCGCCGCCGGGCTATGGCTACACCTTC; CDR3: CASAPPGYGYTF
J: TRBJ2-2; D: NA; V: TRBV11-2; size: once; DNA: TGTGCCAGCAGCTTAGTTTATGGGGAATGGACCGGGGAGCTGTTTTTT; CDR3: CASSLVYGEWTGELFF
J: TRBJ1-2; D: NA; V: TRBV2; size: NA; DNA: TGTGCCAGCAGGGCCACAACTAACTATGGCTACACCTTC; CDR3: CASRATTNYGYTF
J: TRBJ1-2; D: NA; V: TRBV11-2; size: NA; DNA: TGTGCCAGCAGCTTAGGGTTATCTAACTATGGCTACACCTTC; CDR3: CASSLGLSNYGYTF
J: TRBJ1-1; D: NA; V: TRBV19; size: NA; DNA: TGTGCCAGTAGTATGTGGGAGAACACTGAAGCTTTCTTT; CDR3: CASSMWENTEAFF
J: TRBJ2-7; D: TRBD2; V: TRBV5-6; size: NA; DNA: TGTGCCAGCAGCCTCCGGACTAGCGTATTTGGCGAGCAGTACTTC; CDR3: CASSLRTSVFGEQYF
J: TRBJ1-2; D: NA; V: TRBV7-9; size: NA; DNA: TGTGCCAGCAGCTTATATCATGGCTACACCTTC; CDR3: CASSLYHGYTF
J: TRBJ2-7; D: NA; V: TRBV4-3; size: few; DNA: TGCGCCAGCAGCCAAGTAGGTCGGGAGGGGGCCTCCTACGAGCAGTACTTC; CDR3: CASSQVGREGASYEQYF
J: TRBJ2-7; D: NA; V: TRBV25-1; size: NA; DNA: TGTGCCAGCAGTGAATACAGAGACCCCGCCGAGCAGTACTTC; CDR3: CASSEYRDPAEQYF
J: TRBJ2-1; D: TRBD2; V: TRBV30; size: NA; DNA: TGTGCCTGGAGTGTACAAGGGGGACTAGCGGGGAGTATTTCCTACAATGAGCAGTTCTTC; CDR3: CAWSVQGGLAGSISYNEQFF